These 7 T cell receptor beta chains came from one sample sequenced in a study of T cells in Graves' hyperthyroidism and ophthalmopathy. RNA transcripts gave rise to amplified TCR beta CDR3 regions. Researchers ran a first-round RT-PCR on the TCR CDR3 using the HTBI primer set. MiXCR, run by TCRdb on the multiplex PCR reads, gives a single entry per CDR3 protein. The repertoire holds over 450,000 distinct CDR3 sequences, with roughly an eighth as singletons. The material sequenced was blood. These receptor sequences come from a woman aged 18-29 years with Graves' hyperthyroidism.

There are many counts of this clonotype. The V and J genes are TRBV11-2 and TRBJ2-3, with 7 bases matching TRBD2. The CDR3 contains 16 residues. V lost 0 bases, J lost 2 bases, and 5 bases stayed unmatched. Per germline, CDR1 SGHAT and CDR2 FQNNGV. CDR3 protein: CASSLDGLDSTDTQYF. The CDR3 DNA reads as TGTGCCAGCAGCTTAGACGGACTAGATTCCACAGATACGCAGTATTTT.

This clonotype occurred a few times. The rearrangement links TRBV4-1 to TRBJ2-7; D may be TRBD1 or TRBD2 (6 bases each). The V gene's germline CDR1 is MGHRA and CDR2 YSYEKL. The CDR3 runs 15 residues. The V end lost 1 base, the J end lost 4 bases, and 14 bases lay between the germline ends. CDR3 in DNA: TGCGCCAGCAGCCAAGTTGTTACAGGGAGGTACGAGCAGTACGTC. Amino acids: CASSQVVTGRYEQYV.

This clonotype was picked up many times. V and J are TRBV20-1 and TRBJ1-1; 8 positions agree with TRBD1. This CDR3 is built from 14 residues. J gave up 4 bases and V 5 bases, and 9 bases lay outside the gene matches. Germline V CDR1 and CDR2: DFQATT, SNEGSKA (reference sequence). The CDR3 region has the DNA TGCAGTGCTTATGGACAGGGTGTTCTCACTGAAGCTTTCTTT. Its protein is CSAYGQGVLTEAFF.

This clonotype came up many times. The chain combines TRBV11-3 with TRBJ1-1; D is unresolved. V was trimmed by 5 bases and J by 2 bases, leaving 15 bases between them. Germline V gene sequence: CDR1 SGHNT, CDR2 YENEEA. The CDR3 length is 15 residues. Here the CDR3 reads CASSQRDGPNTEAFF. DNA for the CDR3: TGTGCCAGCAGCCAAAGGGATGGCCCTAACACTGAAGCTTTCTTT. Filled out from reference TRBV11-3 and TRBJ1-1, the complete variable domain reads EAGVVQSPRYKIIEKKQPVAFWCNPISGHNTLYWYLQNLGQGPELLIRYENEEAVDDSQLPKDRFSAERLKGVDSTLKIQPAELGDSAVYLCASSQRDGPNTEAFFGQGTRLTVV.

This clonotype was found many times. CDR3 residues: CASSQGLVTSTDTQYF. CDR3 coding DNA: TGTGCCAGCAGCCAAGGACTAGTCACTAGCACAGATACGCAGTATTTT. The rearrangement links TRBV3-1 to TRBJ2-3; TRBD2 might be the D (6 bases). V was shortened by 1 base and J by 0 bases, with 11 bases between the two germline ends. Germline V gene data show CDR1 as LGHDT and CDR2 as YNNKEL (reference sequence). There are 16 residues in the CDR3.

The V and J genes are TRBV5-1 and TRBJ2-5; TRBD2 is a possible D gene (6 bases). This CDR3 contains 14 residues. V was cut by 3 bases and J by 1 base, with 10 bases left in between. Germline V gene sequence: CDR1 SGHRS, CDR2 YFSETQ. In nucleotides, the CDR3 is TGCGCCAGCAGCTACGGGAGCTCCCAAGAGACCCAGTACTTC. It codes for CASSYGSSQETQYF.

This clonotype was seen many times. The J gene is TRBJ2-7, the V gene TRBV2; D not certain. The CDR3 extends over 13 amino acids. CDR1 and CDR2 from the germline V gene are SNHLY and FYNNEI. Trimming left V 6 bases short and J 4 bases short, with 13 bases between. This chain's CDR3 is CASSPSQLYEQYV. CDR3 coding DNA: TGTGCCAGCAGCCCCTCGCAGCTATACGAGCAGTACGTC.